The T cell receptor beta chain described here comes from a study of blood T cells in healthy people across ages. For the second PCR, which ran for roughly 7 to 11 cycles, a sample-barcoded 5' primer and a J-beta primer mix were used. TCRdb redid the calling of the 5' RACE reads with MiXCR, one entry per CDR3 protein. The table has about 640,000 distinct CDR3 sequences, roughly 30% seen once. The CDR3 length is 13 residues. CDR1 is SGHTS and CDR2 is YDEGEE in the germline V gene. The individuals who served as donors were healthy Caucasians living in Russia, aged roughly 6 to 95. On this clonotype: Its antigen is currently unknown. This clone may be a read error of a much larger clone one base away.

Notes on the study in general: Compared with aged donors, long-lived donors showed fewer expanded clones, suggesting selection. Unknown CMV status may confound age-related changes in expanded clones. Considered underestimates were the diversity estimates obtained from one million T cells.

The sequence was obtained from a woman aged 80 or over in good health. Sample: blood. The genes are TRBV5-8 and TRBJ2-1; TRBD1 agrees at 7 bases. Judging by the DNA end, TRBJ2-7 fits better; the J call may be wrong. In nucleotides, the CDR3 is TGTGCCAGCAGCTCGGGACAGTTCAATGAGCAGTACTTC. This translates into CASSSGQFNEQYF.